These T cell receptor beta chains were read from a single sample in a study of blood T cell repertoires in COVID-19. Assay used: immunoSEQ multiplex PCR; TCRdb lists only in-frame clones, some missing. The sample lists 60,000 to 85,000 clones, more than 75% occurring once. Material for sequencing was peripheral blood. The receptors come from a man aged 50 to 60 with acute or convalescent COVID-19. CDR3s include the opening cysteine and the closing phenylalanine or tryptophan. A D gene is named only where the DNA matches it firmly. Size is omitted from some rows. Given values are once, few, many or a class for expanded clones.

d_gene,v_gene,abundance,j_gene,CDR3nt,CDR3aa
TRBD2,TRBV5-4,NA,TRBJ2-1,TGTGCCAGCAGCTTGGCGGGGGGCAATGAGCAGTTCTTC,CASSLAGGNEQFF
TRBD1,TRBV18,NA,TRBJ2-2,TGTGCCAGCTCACCAACAGGGGTAGAATACACCGGGGAGCTGTTTTTT,CASSPTGVEYTGELFF
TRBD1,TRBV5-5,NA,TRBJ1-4,TGTGCCAGCAGCGACGGCGGGCAGGGGGAGAAAAAACTGTTTTTT,CASSDGGQGEKKLFF
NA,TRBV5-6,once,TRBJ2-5,TGTGCCAGCAGCTTCAGGGGACAAGAGACCCAGTACTTC,CASSFRGQETQYF
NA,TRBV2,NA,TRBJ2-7,TGTGCCAGCAGTGAATTGGCGGGCAGCTCCTACGAGCAGTACTTC,CASSELAGSSYEQYF
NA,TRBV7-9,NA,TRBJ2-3,TGTGCCAGCAGCTTACTCTCAGATACGCAGTATTTT,CASSLLSDTQYF
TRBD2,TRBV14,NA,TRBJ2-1,TGTGCCAGCAGTCCACCACTTAGCGGGAGTTCCTTCGAGCAGTTCTTC,CASSPPLSGSSFEQFF
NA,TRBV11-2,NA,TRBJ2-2,TGTGCCAGCAGCTTTACTTGGACAAGCACCGGGGAGCTGTTTTTT,CASSFTWTSTGELFF
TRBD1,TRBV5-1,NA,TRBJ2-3,TGCGCCAGCAGCGACCCGACAGGGTCGGGCACAGATACGCAGTATTTT,CASSDPTGSGTDTQYF
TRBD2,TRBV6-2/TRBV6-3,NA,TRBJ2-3,TGTGCCAGCAGCCTCGGACTAGCGGGAGGAGATACGCAGTATTTT,CASSLGLAGGDTQYF
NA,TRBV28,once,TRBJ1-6,TGTGCCAGCAGTCCGATCCCCCCGAGCTCCTATAATTCACCCCTCCACTTT,CASSPIPPSSYNSPLHF
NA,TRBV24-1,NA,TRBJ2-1,TGTGCCACCAGTGATTACGACTCAGCGGTCTACAATGAGCAGTTCTTC,CATSDYDSAVYNEQFF
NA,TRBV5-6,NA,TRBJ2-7,TGTGCCAGCAGCTCCGGGACATACGAGCAGTACTTC,CASSSGTYEQYF
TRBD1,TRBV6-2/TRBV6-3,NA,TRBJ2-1,TGTGCCAGCAGCAAGAAAATAAAGGGGGCACCCTACAATGAGCAGTTCTTC,CASSKKIKGAPYNEQFF
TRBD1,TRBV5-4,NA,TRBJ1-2,TGTGCCAGCACCAAGATCGGAGGGACAGCCCTTTCTTATGGCTACACCTTC,CASTKIGGTALSYGYTF
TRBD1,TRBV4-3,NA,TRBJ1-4,TGCGCCAGCAGCGCCACAGGGGGCGGTTTTGAAAAACTGTTTTTT,CASSATGGGFEKLFF
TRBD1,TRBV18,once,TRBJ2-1,TGTGCCAGCTCAAGAGACAGGGGCGATGAGCAGTTCTTC,CASSRDRGDEQFF
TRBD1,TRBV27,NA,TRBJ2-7,TGTGCCAGCAGTTTATCCAGGGGGCCCGAGCAGTACTTC,CASSLSRGPEQYF
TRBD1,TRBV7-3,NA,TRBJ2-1,TGTGCCAGCAGCCCTCAACAGGGGGCTGAGCAGTTCTTC,CASSPQQGAEQFF
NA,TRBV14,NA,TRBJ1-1,TGTGCCAGCAGCCAAGTTCTGGGCGCGAACACTGAAGCTTTCTTT,CASSQVLGANTEAFF
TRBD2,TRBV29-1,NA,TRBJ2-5,TGCAGCGGTGACTTGCGGGGGAACCAAGAGACCCAGTACTTC,CSGDLRGNQETQYF
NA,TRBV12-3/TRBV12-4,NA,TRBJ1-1,TGTGCCAGCAAATTTCAGGGAGGCACTGAAGCTTTCTTT,CASKFQGGTEAFF
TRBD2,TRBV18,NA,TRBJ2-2,TGTGCCAGCTCACCACTCGAGCCGGCTAGCGGGGGACCCGGGGAGCTGTTTTTT,CASSPLEPASGGPGELFF